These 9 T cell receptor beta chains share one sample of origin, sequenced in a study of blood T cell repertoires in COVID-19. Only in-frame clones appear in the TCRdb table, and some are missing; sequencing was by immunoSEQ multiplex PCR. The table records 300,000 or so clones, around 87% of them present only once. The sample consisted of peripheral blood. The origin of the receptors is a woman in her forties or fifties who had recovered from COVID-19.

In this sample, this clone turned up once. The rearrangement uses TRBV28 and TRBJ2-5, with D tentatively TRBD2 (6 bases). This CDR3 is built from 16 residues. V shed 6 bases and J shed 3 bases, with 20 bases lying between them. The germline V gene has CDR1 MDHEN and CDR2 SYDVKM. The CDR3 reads CASSTPGLRGKETQYF. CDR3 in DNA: TGTGCCAGCAGCACCCCGGGACTTAGGGGTAAAGAGACCCAGTACTTC.

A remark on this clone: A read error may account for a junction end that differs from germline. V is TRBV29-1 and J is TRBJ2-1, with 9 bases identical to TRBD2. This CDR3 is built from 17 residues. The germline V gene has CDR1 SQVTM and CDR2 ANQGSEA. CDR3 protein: CSVDILAGMSSYNKQFF. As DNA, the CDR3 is TGCAGCGTTGATATCCTAGCGGGAATGAGCTCCTACAATAAGCAGTTCTTC.

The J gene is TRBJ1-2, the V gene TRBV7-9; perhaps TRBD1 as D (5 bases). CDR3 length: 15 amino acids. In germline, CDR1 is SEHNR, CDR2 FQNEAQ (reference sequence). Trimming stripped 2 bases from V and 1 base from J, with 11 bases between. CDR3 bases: TGTGCCAGCAGCTTACACCGGGGGGTTAACTATGGCTACACCTTC. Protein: CASSLHRGVNYGYTF.

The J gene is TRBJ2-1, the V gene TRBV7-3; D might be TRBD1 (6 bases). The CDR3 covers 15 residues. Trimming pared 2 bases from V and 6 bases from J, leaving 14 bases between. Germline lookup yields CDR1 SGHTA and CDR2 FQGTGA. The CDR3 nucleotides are TGTGCCAGCAGCTTACTTTTGACAGGAAGCAATGAGCAGTTCTTC. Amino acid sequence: CASSLLLTGSNEQFF. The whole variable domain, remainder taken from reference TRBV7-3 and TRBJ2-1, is GAGVSQTPSNKVTEKGKYVELRCDPISGHTALYWYRQSLGQGPEFLIYFQGTGAADDSGLPNDRFFAVRPEGSVSTLKIQRTERGDSAVYLCASSLLLTGSNEQFFGPGTRLTVL.

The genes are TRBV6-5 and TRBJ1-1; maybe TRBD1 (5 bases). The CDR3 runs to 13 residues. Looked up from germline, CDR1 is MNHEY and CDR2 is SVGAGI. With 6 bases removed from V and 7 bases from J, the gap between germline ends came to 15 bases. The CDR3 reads CASRPLWGDEAFF. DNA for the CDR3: TGTGCCAGCAGGCCCCTATGGGGGGATGAAGCTTTCTTT.

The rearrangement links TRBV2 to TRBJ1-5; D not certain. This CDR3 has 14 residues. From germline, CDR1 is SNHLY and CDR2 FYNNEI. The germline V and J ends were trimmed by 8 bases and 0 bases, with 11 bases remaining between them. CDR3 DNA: TGTGCCAGCCAGACGGGAAATAGCAATCAGCCCCAGCATTTT. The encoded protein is CASQTGNSNQPQHF.

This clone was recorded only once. CDR3: CSVSQGGAEAFF. The DNA for the CDR3 is TGCAGCGTTTCCCAGGGGGGCGCTGAAGCTTTCTTT. This chain connects TRBV29-1 to TRBJ1-1, with 7 bases lining up with TRBD1. CDR1 is SQVTM, CDR2 ANQGSEA, per germline. V trimming: 5 bases; J trimming: 6 bases; junction bases outside the gene matches: 6. The CDR3 is 12 residues long.

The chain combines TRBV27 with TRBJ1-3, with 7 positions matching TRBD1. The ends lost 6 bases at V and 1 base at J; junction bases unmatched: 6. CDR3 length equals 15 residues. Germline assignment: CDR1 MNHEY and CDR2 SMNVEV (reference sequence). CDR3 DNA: TGTGCCAGCAGGAGGGACAGCCTTTCTGGAAACACCATATATTTT. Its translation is CASRRDSLSGNTIYF.

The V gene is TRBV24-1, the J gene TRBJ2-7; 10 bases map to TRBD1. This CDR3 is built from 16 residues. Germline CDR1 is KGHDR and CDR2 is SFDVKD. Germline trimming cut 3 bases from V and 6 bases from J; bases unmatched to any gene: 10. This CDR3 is CATSDVTGGSKGEQYF. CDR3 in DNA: TGTGCCACCAGTGATGTGACAGGGGGCTCGAAGGGCGAGCAGTACTTC.